These 3 T cell receptor beta chains were sequenced from one sample in a study of identifying expanded T cells in peripheral blood. Generated by immunoSEQ multiplex PCR, the TCRdb table keeps only in-frame clones and is missing some. The data show over 85,000 clones, 88% seen once. Specimen: blood. The receptors originated from a person aged 18 to 70 in good health.

This clone was detected a few times. The gene calls are TRBV9 and TRBJ1-5; TRBD1 aligns across 7 bases. CDR1 and CDR2 from the germline V gene are SGDLS and YYNGEE. CDR3 length equals 15 residues. After removal of 4 bases from V and 2 bases from J, the junction contained 6 bases not matched to a gene. The CDR3 is CASSITGAGNQPQHF. The CDR3 bases are TGTGCCAGCAGCATAACAGGGGCGGGCAATCAGCCCCAGCATTTT.

This clone was recorded only once. The V gene is TRBV29-1, the J gene TRBJ1-2; D is unresolved. CDR1 SQVTM and CDR2 ANQGSEA come from the germline V gene. The CDR3 is made up of 12 amino acids. Trimming pared 2 bases from V and 4 bases from J, leaving 8 bases between. The CDR3 sequence: CSVEKQSYGYTF. The CDR3, as DNA: TGCAGCGTTGAAAAACAGTCCTATGGCTACACCTTC.

The genes are TRBV30 and TRBJ1-6; 7 bases align to TRBD1. The CDR3 length is 14 residues. Losses at the gene ends were 3 bases for V and 7 bases for J; bases not matched to a gene: 6. From germline, CDR1 is GTSNPN and CDR2 SVGIG (reference sequence). Here the CDR3 DNA reads TGTGCCTGGAGAAGGGCAGGGGGGAATTCACCCCTCCACTTT. It translates to CAWRRAGGNSPLHF.